The T cell receptor beta chain under discussion was sequenced for a study of blood T cell repertoires in COVID-19. This clone was seen only once. The germline V and J ends were trimmed by 1 base and 2 bases, with 6 bases remaining between them. The CDR3 runs 13 residues. CDR1 and CDR2 from the germline V gene are MGHDK and SYGVNS. Data came from immunoSEQ multiplex PCR; TCRdb stores just in-frame clones and leaves some out. The sample comprises roughly 79,000 clones, 87% of which are singletons, and around 5.1% rests with the top ten. This chain joins TRBV25-1 and TRBJ2-7, with a tentative D call TRBD1 (5 bases). Specimen: peripheral blood. The sequence was collected from a woman of 80 years or more with active or convalescent COVID-19. CDR3 sequence (DNA): TGTGCCAGCAGTGAATTGACAGCCTACGAGCAGTACTTC. It specifies CASSELTAYEQYF.